Each of the 2 T cell receptor beta chains below was sequenced from the same sample in a study of graft-versus-host responses after intestinal transplantation. Antigen specificity for these receptors is unknown. Data came from immunoSEQ multiplex PCR; TCRdb stores just in-frame clones and leaves some out. Among some 120,000 clones listed, over 75% were seen once. The input for sequencing was unstimulated CD4+ T cells sorted from spleen or lymph node cells, taken before intestinal transplant. The origin of the receptors is a human donor who received an intestinal transplant.

The V and J genes are TRBV27 and TRBJ2-1; 10 bases line up with TRBD2. CDR1 and CDR2 from the germline V gene are MNHEY and SMNVEV (reference sequence). V lost 6 bases and J lost 4; bases outside the gene matches: 6. The CDR3 consists of 15 residues. The CDR3, as DNA: TGTGCCAGCAGCCACCTAGCGGGAGTATACAATGAGCAGTTCTTC. It specifies CASSHLAGVYNEQFF.

The chain links TRBV5-1 to TRBJ2-7, with 10 positions matching TRBD1. This CDR3 contains 16 residues. Germline loops: CDR1 SGHRS, CDR2 YFSETQ. The J segment lost 3 bases and the V segment lost 1 base, leaving 7 bases of the junction unmatched. The DNA for the CDR3 is TGCGCCAGCAGCTTGACACCCGGGACAGGGGACTACGAGCAGTACTTC. This gives the protein CASSLTPGTGDYEQYF.